This entry describes one T cell receptor beta chain. The CDR3 totals 15 residues. Germline lookup yields CDR1 MNHEY and CDR2 SVGEGT. Trimming took 4 bases from V and 9 from J, leaving 19 bases between them. No patient received treatment before thyroid surgery. TCRdb used MiXCR to call clones anew from the PCR reads. Of roughly 34,000 clones listed, less than 40% were seen once; the top ten hold over 20%. This entry is derived from a study of metastatic and nonmetastatic thyroid tumors. Sequences were obtained from tumor tissue. The genes are TRBV6-2 or TRBV6-3 and TRBJ1-5, with D unresolved. The sequence came from a female donor with papillary thyroid cancer or a benign thyroid nodule (not recorded which). Some clones in this sample may be carry-over from other donors' samples. Written as DNA, the CDR3 is TGTGCCAGCAGTTCAGCAGACCTGCTAGTTCGGCCCCAGCATTTT. This gives the protein CASSSADLLVRPQHF.